The clone carrying this TCR beta chain was picked up a small number of times. Its target is unknown. Noted treatment: some 19 received Ad26.COV2.S at low or high dose, single or two shots; about 5 received placebo; per-sample allocation not given. Sampling was done on day 63 after the first vaccine or placebo injection. These data are taken from a study of Ad26.COV2.S vaccination and SARS-CoV-2 variants. Study-wide background: Ad26.COV2.S, an intramuscular injection, was given once or twice 56 days apart. Notes on the study in general: TCR breadth and depth estimates may have understated total T cell responses.

The V gene lost 3 bases and the J gene lost 10 bases, with 11 bases spanning the gap. Germline values: CDR1 LNHDA, CDR2 SQIVND (reference sequence). The CDR3 extends over 12 amino acids. Data came from immunoSEQ multiplex PCR; TCRdb stores just in-frame clones and leaves some out. The profile shows around 400,000 clones, 89% of them singletons. The material was peripheral blood, obtained in a trial of Ad26.COV2.S vaccine versus placebo. The source is a person between 18 and 65 years old who received the Ad26.COV2.S COVID-19 vaccine or a placebo. The genes are TRBV19 and TRBJ2-3; D gene ambiguous. This chain's CDR3 is CASSILGGAQYF. The CDR3 DNA reads TGTGCCAGTAGTATTTTAGGTGGAGCGCAGTATTTT.